This T cell receptor beta chain was captured by sequencing in a study of beta chain features in type 1 diabetes. Findings and limits, study-wide: Moderately but significantly shorter TCRB CDR3s were found in Type 1 diabetes patients in all four CD4+ subsets.

Cells sorted by CD45RO/CCR7/CD25/CD127/CD95/CD27 comprised CD4+ naive, central memory, regulatory and stem cell-like memory cells. Of the isolated RNA, all was reverse transcribed, and so the sequenced material was expressed TCRB transcripts. TCRdb's copy holds only in-frame clones and misses some; the assay was immunoSEQ multiplex PCR. This table has about 350,000 clones, around a fifth appearing once. Comment on this clone: Its antigen is still unknown.

The sequencing input was naive CD4+ T cells from blood. This clonotype originated in a woman between 18 and 30 years old in good health.

The CDR3 sequence is CAISESEESYEQYF. The CDR3 DNA reads as TGTGCCATCAGTGAGTCGGAGGAGTCCTACGAGCAGTACTTC. The chain uses TRBV10-3 and TRBJ2-7, with TRBD2 as a possible D gene (5 bases). Trimming left V 0 bases short and J 1 base short, with 7 bases between. This CDR3 is built from 14 residues. Germline CDR1 reads ENHRY; CDR2 reads SYGVKD.